This TCR beta chain was captured by sequencing in a study of cytomegalovirus exposure and HLA in healthy donors. The V gene's germline CDR1 is SEHNR and CDR2 FQNEAQ (reference sequence). CDR3 length equals 16 residues. V lost 5 bases, J lost 7 bases, and 10 bases stayed unmatched. It was with 60 Vbeta and 13 Jbeta primers that the PCR ran. Only in-frame clones appear in the TCRdb table, and some are missing; sequencing was by immunoSEQ multiplex PCR. Among approximately 140,000 clones listed, more than 60% were seen once. This clone was seen once. What it binds is not known. Whole-study findings and limits: With DRB1 most and HLA-C fewest, TCR association rates differed between HLA loci in a later analysis. Three chains tied to CMV proved CMV antigen-specific in vitro. The authors later linked a missense DCLRE1C variant to TCR beta V- and J-gene trimming.

The sequencing input was PBMCs. J is TRBJ2-2 and V is TRBV7-9, with 10 bases identical to TRBD2. The origin of this receptor is a man aged 35 to 55 in good health and CMV-seropositive. The CDR3 DNA follows: TGTGCCAGCAGCCCCCCACTAGCGGGAATGGACGGGGAGCTGTTTTTT. Translating gives CASSPPLAGMDGELFF.